The 24 T cell receptor beta chains in this list originate from one sample, sequenced in a study of human T cells and chemical hapten exposure. Via MiXCR, TCRdb re-called the RACE reads, giving one row per CDR3 protein. The sample yields around 95,000 distinct CDR3 sequences, roughly a tenth seen once. Noted time point: pre-sensitization, week 0. Treatment meaning: therapeutic diphenylcyclopropenone sensitization with weekly scalp DPC. The starting material was whole blood, obtained in connection with sensitization to the hapten diphenylcyclopropenone (DPC). These receptors were taken from an older woman with alopecia areata. Some clones in this sample may be carry-over from other donors' samples.

The chain carries TRBV3-1 and TRBJ2-7; D gene ambiguous. The CDR3 length is 17 residues. Trimming pared 3 bases from V and 5 bases from J, leaving 23 bases between. Per germline, CDR1 LGHDT and CDR2 YNNKEL (reference sequence). In nucleotides, the CDR3 is TGTGCCAGCAGCCAGACGGCTGGGCCTCCCGGCGGCAACGAGCAGTACTTC. Protein: CASSQTAGPPGGNEQYF.

This clonotype was observed many times. This chain links TRBV14 with TRBJ1-2, with D uncertain. Trimming stripped 1 base from V and 8 bases from J, with 11 bases between. CDR1 SGHDN and CDR2 FVKESK come from the germline V gene. This CDR3 comprises 13 residues. The DNA for the CDR3 is TGTGCCAGCAGCCAAGTAGCGTCGCGCGGCTACACCTTC. Translation: CASSQVASRGYTF.

In this sample, this clonotype turned up a few times. The chain joins TRBV20-1 to TRBJ2-5; 9 bases map to TRBD2. This CDR3 is 14 amino acids long. Germline lookup yields CDR1 DFQATT and CDR2 SNEGSKA (reference sequence). Losses at the gene ends were 6 bases for V and 1 base for J; bases not matched to a gene: 6. The CDR3: CSAASGTFQETQYF. In nucleotides, the CDR3 is TGCAGTGCCGCTAGCGGGACGTTCCAAGAGACCCAGTACTTC.

The chain uses TRBV27 and TRBJ2-1; 9 bases match TRBD1. The J segment lost 7 bases and the V segment lost 8 bases, leaving 6 bases of the junction unmatched. Per the germline V gene, CDR1 is MNHEY and CDR2 is SMNVEV (reference sequence). This CDR3 has 13 residues. In DNA form, the CDR3 reads TGTGCCAGCCGGGGGACAGGGTCAAATGAGCAGTTCTTC. This sequence encodes CASRGTGSNEQFF.

This clonotype has a count of ten or more. The V gene is TRBV9, the J gene TRBJ2-2, with D possibly being TRBD2 (5 bases). The CDR3 is made up of 15 amino acids. Germline V CDR1 and CDR2: SGDLS, YYNGEE. V shed 5 bases and J shed 7 bases, with 18 bases lying between them. Here the CDR3 reads CASSSLWQRDGELFF. DNA of the CDR3: TGTGCCAGCAGTTCGTTGTGGCAGAGGGACGGGGAGCTGTTTTTT.

This clonotype was seen only a few times. The V gene is TRBV12-3 or TRBV12-4, the J gene TRBJ1-2; tentative D call: TRBD1 (6 bases). The V end was cut by 5 bases, the J end by 7 bases, with 14 bases between. The CDR3 runs to 13 residues. The CDR3: CASSLLQGFGYTF. CDR3 sequence (DNA): TGTGCCAGCAGTCTCTTACAGGGCTTTGGCTACACCTTC.

DNA for the CDR3: TGTGCCATCAGTGAGTCGCAGGGCAGCTCCTACGAGCAGTACTTC. This encodes CAISESQGSSYEQYF. This sequence joins TRBV10-3 and TRBJ2-7; D possibly corresponds to TRBD1 (5 bases). Trimming took 0 bases from V and 0 from J, leaving 9 bases between them. CDR1 and CDR2 from the germline V gene are ENHRY and SYGVKD. The CDR3 is 15 amino acids.

This clonotype was observed many times. The CDR3 spells CASSYDGSYGYTF. In DNA form, the CDR3 reads TGTGCCAGCAGTTATGATGGGAGCTATGGCTACACCTTC. V usage is TRBV6-6 and J usage is TRBJ1-2; D gene unclear. Deletions cut 3 bases from V and 4 bases from J, with 9 bases between. The germline V gene has CDR1 MNHNY and CDR2 SVGAGI (reference sequence). This CDR3 is 13 amino acids long.

This clonotype was observed at least ten times. The chain uses TRBV10-3 and TRBJ2-5; the D gene could be TRBD1 or TRBD2 (5 bases each). Germline values: CDR1 ENHRY, CDR2 SYGVKD. This CDR3 region has 13 residues. Between the trimmed V and J ends, which lost 10 bases and 1 base, there was a span of 13 bases. As DNA, the CDR3 is TGTGCCACCACCGGGGCAGTCCAAGAGACCCAGTACTTC. Translation: CATTGAVQETQYF.

V is TRBV5-1 and J is TRBJ2-3, with 9 bases fitting TRBD1. After removal of 5 bases from V and 3 bases from J, the junction contained 4 bases not matched to a gene. The CDR3 is 14 amino acids. From germline, CDR1 is SGHRS and CDR2 YFSETQ. The CDR3: CASRFGTGTDTQYF. The CDR3, as DNA: TGCGCCAGCAGGTTTGGGACAGGGACAGATACGCAGTATTTT. Drawing the rest from reference TRBV5-1 and TRBJ2-3, the complete variable domain is KAGVTQTPRYLIKTRGQQVTLSCSPISGHRSVSWYQQTPGQGLQFLFEYFSETQRNKGNFPGRFSGRQFSNSRSEMNVSTLELGDSALYLCASRFGTGTDTQYFGPGTRLTVL.

This clonotype was picked up a small number of times. The genes are TRBV3-1 and TRBJ2-2; D not resolved. V lost 5 bases, J lost 5 bases, and 9 bases lay in between. The germline V gene has CDR1 LGHDT and CDR2 YNNKEL (reference sequence). The CDR3 loop spans 13 amino acids. In nucleotides, the CDR3 is TGTGCCAGCAGCTATCTAGGTACCGGGGAGCTGTTTTTT. Translated: CASSYLGTGELFF.

This clonotype was seen repeatedly, ten times or more. V is TRBV10-3 and J is TRBJ2-6, with TRBD1 matching 8 bases. Germline V lookup: CDR1 ENHRY, CDR2 SYGVKD. The CDR3 covers 17 residues. V was pared by 6 bases and J by 0 bases, with 7 bases of the junction left unmatched. Written as DNA, the CDR3 is TGTGCCATCAGAGTTGGGACAGGCAACTCTGGGGCCAACGTCCTGACTTTC. It is translated as CAIRVGTGNSGANVLTF.

This clonotype was found many times. This chain joins TRBV7-2 and TRBJ1-5; no definite D call. Germline-derived CDR1 and CDR2 are SGHTA and FQGNSA. The CDR3 runs to 14 residues. V lost 5 bases and J 1 base, leaving 9 bases between the germline ends. This CDR3 reads CASSLRGSNQPQHF. The CDR3 DNA reads TGTGCCAGCAGCCTTAGAGGGAGCAATCAGCCCCAGCATTTT.

At least ten counts were recorded for this clonotype. V and J are TRBV12-3 or TRBV12-4 and TRBJ1-1; D call uncertain. This CDR3 has 13 residues. Trimming shortened V by 3 bases and J by 0 bases, and 5 bases separated the two germline ends. The CDR3 DNA follows: TGTGCCAGCAGTTTTTACATGAACACTGAAGCTTTCTTT. Translating gives CASSFYMNTEAFF.

The chain uses TRBV19 and TRBJ2-1; 7 bases fit TRBD2. CDR3 length equals 16 residues. V was clipped by 3 bases and J by 0 bases; unmatched bases: 5. The germline gives CDR1 LNHDA, CDR2 SQIVND (reference sequence). As DNA, the CDR3 is TGTGCCAGTAGTATTTCCGGGGGGAGCTCCTACAATGAGCAGTTCTTC. Residues: CASSISGGSSYNEQFF.

This clonotype was counted a few times. This sequence joins TRBV3-1 and TRBJ2-7, with TRBD2 identical over 15 bases. J gave up 0 bases and V 5 bases, and 8 bases lay outside the gene matches. The CDR3 runs to 18 residues. CDR1 LGHDT and CDR2 YNNKEL come from the germline V gene (reference sequence). This CDR3 reads CASSSTGTSGGNSYEQYF. The CDR3 DNA follows: TGTGCCAGCAGCTCGACCGGGACTAGCGGGGGGAACTCCTACGAGCAGTACTTC.

Many counts were recorded for this clonotype. CDR3 nucleotide sequence: TGTGCCAGCAGCCCGACTAGCGCCTCCTACAATGAGCAGTTCTTC. It translates to CASSPTSASYNEQFF. The V gene is TRBV3-1, the J gene TRBJ2-1, with TRBD2 identical over 8 bases. Losses at the gene ends were 4 bases for V and 0 bases for J; bases not matched to a gene: 2. The CDR3 runs 15 residues. Germline CDR1 reads LGHDT; CDR2 reads YNNKEL (reference sequence).

This clonotype was counted many times. The chain combines TRBV11-2 with TRBJ1-3, with D hard to call. Trimming removed 5 bases from V and 8 bases from J, with 4 bases in between. The CDR3 loop spans 10 amino acids. Germline V gene sequence: CDR1 SGHAT, CDR2 FQNNGV. As DNA, the CDR3 is TGTGCCAGCAGCGTGGACACCATATATTTT. Its protein product is CASSVDTIYF.

A few counts support this clonotype. V and J are TRBV6-5 and TRBJ1-2, with TRBD1 identical over 7 bases. Trimming removed 0 bases from V and 4 bases from J; junction bases left unmatched: 5. The V gene's germline CDR1 is MNHEY and CDR2 SVGAGI. The CDR3 consists of 15 residues. CDR3 sequence (DNA): TGTGCCAGCAGTTACTCGCGACAGGGACTCTATGGCTACACCTTC. Translating it yields CASSYSRQGLYGYTF.

This clonotype has more than one count but fewer than ten. This rearrangement joins TRBV7-3 to TRBJ2-1; D may correspond to TRBD1 or TRBD2 (6 bases each). The V end was cut by 0 bases, the J end by 6 bases, with 12 bases between. The CDR3 sequence is 15 residues long. Germline values: CDR1 SGHTA, CDR2 FQGTGA. The CDR3 bases are TGTGCCAGCAGCTTAACCCCAGGGGAGGCCAATGAGCAGTTCTTC. It is translated as CASSLTPGEANEQFF.

To note about this clonotype: A much larger clone differs from this one at a single base, so this may be a read error. This chain links TRBV6-1 with TRBJ1-2; a possible D gene is TRBD1 (5 bases). V was trimmed by 8 bases and J by 4 bases, leaving 14 bases between them. Germline V CDR1 and CDR2: MNHNS, SASEGT. The CDR3 runs 13 residues. The CDR3 loop is CASGVGEGYGYTF. Written as DNA, the CDR3 is TGTGCCAGCGGCGTAGGGGAAGGCTATGGCTACACCTTC.

V is TRBV29-1 and J is TRBJ2-2, with D possibly matching TRBD1 (6 bases). Per germline, CDR1 SQVTM and CDR2 ANQGSEA. This CDR3 is built from 14 residues. The V end lost 4 bases, the J end lost 3 bases, and 12 bases lay between the germline ends. The CDR3 protein is CSVGRGGYTGELFF. The CDR3 bases are TGCAGCGTTGGAAGAGGGGGTTACACCGGGGAGCTGTTTTTT.

This clonotype came up a few times. This chain links TRBV7-2 with TRBJ2-7, with D possibly matching TRBD2 (6 bases). The germline gives CDR1 SGHTA, CDR2 FQGNSA. V was pared by 1 base and J by 4 bases, with 20 bases between. This CDR3 region has 17 residues. The CDR3 nucleotides read TGTGCCAGCAGCTTAGGCGTCGGAGGGGTCTGGATTTACGAGCAGTACTTC. Residues: CASSLGVGGVWIYEQYF.

The chain combines TRBV28 with TRBJ1-1, with unresolved D. From germline, CDR1 is MDHEN and CDR2 SYDVKM. Trimming cost V 7 bases and J 0 bases, with 9 bases left between them. CDR3 length: 13 amino acids. The CDR3 DNA reads TGTGCCAGCAACGCACAGATGAACACTGAAGCTTTCTTT. Protein: CASNAQMNTEAFF.